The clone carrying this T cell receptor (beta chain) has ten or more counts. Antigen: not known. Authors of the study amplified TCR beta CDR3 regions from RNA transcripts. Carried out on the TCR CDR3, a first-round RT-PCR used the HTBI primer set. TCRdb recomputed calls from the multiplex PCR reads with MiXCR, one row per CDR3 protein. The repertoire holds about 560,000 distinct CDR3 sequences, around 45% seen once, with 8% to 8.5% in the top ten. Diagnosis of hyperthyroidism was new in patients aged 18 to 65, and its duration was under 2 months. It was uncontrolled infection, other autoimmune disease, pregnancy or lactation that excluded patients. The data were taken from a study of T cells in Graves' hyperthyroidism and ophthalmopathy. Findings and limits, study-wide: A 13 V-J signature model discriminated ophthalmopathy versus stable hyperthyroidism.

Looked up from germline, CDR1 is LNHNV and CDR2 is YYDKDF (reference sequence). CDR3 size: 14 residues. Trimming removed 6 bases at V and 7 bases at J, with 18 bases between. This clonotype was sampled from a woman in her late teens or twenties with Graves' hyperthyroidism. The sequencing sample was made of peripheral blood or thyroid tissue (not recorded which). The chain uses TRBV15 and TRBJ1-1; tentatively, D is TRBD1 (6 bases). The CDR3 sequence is CATSPNYRDNEAFF. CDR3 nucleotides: TGTGCCACCAGTCCGAATTACCGGGACAATGAAGCTTTCTTT.